The 29 T cell receptor beta chains below were found in one sample sequenced in a study of T cell responses to AZD1222 COVID-19 vaccine. Here immunoSEQ multiplex PCR was the method, and the copy in TCRdb shows in-frame clones only, minus some. The sample lists about 140,000 clones, 92% occurring once. Sequencing was performed on peripheral blood, taken 28 days after the second AZD1222 dose. Every receptor here comes from an adult who received the AZD1222 COVID-19 vaccine.

The chain carries TRBV29-1 and TRBJ2-3; TRBD1 aligns across 9 bases. Germline V gene sequence: CDR1 SQVTM, CDR2 ANQGSEA. The CDR3 totals 14 residues. The V and J ends lost 3 bases and 4 bases, in that order; junction bases with no gene match: 5. In DNA form, the CDR3 reads TGCAGCGTTGAGGGACAGGGATCCCCAGATACGCAGTATTTT. It translates to CSVEGQGSPDTQYF.

The V and J genes are TRBV30 and TRBJ1-2, with 12 bases that match TRBD1. CDR3 length: 15 residues. Germline V gives CDR1 GTSNPN, CDR2 SVGIG (reference sequence). Unmatched junction bases numbered 11, after V lost 6 bases and J lost 6 bases. The CDR3 protein is CACIRIGTGGNGYTF. CDR3 DNA sequence: TGTGCCTGTATCAGAATCGGGACAGGGGGCAATGGCTACACCTTC.

The V call is TRBV29-1, the J call TRBJ2-5; either TRBD1 or TRBD2 may fit D (6 bases each). The V gene lost 6 bases and the J gene lost 3 bases, with 11 bases spanning the gap. Looked up from germline, CDR1 is SQVTM and CDR2 is ANQGSEA. This CDR3 has 12 residues. CDR3 nucleotides: TGCAGCGTCTCGGGGGCGGAAGAGACCCAGTACTTC. It specifies CSVSGAEETQYF.

V usage is TRBV30 and J usage is TRBJ1-5, with 9 bases lining up with TRBD1. Trimming removed 5 bases from V and 5 bases from J; junction bases left unmatched: 10. The CDR3 contains 15 residues. Germline V gene lookup returns CDR1 GTSNPN and CDR2 SVGIG (reference sequence). CDR3 sequence reads: CAWEEQGARHQPQHF. The CDR3 DNA sequence: TGTGCCTGGGAAGAACAGGGGGCTCGACATCAGCCCCAGCATTTT.

As to this clone: Other nucleotide sequences in the sample specify the same CDR3. The chain uses TRBV28 and TRBJ2-1; D uncertain. Trimming pared 2 bases from V and 6 bases from J, leaving 2 bases between. The germline gives CDR1 MDHEN, CDR2 SYDVKM. This CDR3 is 11 amino acids long. The CDR3 DNA reads TGTGCCAGCAGTTTAGCCAATGAGCAGTTCTTC. It yields the protein CASSLANEQFF.

The DNA of the CDR3 is TGTGCCTGGAGTACTAGCGGGGTTTACAATGAGCAGTTCTTC. It translates to CAWSTSGVYNEQFF. This rearrangement joins TRBV30 to TRBJ2-1, with 10 positions matching TRBD2. J was trimmed by 4 bases and V by 2 bases; bases with no gene match: 2. This CDR3 has 14 residues. The germline CDR1 and CDR2 sequences are GTSNPN and SVGIG (reference sequence).

V usage is TRBV4-3 and J usage is TRBJ1-3; D might be TRBD1 (6 bases). Per germline, CDR1 LGHNA and CDR2 YSLEER. The CDR3 covers 17 residues. With 0 bases removed from V and 0 bases from J, the gap between germline ends came to 12 bases. CDR3 loop: CASSQDFGGHSGNTIYF. CDR3 sequence (DNA): TGCGCCAGCAGCCAAGATTTCGGGGGGCACTCTGGAAACACCATATATTTT.

The V and J genes are TRBV28 and TRBJ2-7; TRBD1 agrees at 12 bases. Germline V gene data show CDR1 as MDHEN and CDR2 as SYDVKM. This CDR3 region has 15 residues. Trimming at V came to 3 bases and at J to 6 bases, leaving 6 bases not matched to a gene. DNA for the CDR3: TGTGCCAGCAGTTTCGGGACAGGGGGCAAAGGCGAGCAGTACTTC. Translated: CASSFGTGGKGEQYF. Full variable domain (remainder filled in from reference TRBV28 and TRBJ2-7): DVKVTQSSRYLVKRTGEKVFLECVQDMDHENMFWYRQDPGLGLRLIYFSYDVKMKEKGDIPEGYSVSREKKERFSLILESASTNQTSMYLCASSFGTGGKGEQYFGPGTRLTVT.

The rearrangement links TRBV6-5 to TRBJ2-1; 8 positions match TRBD2. This CDR3 has 15 amino acids. V was pared by 6 bases and J by 0 bases, with 4 bases of the junction left unmatched. Germline CDR1 and CDR2: MNHEY and SVGAGI. The CDR3 nucleotides are TGTGCCAGCAGGGTAGCGGGGAACTCCTACAATGAGCAGTTCTTC. It is translated as CASRVAGNSYNEQFF.

V is TRBV12-3 or TRBV12-4 and J is TRBJ2-7; D not certain. The CDR3 loop spans 12 amino acids. V lost 1 base to trimming and J lost 8 bases, with 9 bases between them. The CDR3 DNA reads TGTGCCAGCAGTTTAGAAACAGCAAAGCAGTACTTC. Encoded protein: CASSLETAKQYF.

The genes are TRBV3-1 (or the pseudogene TRBV3-2) and TRBJ1-5, with TRBD1 matching 9 bases. Trimming at V came to 0 bases and at J to 1 base, leaving 7 bases not matched to a gene. CDR1 LGHDT and CDR2 YNNKEL come from the germline V gene (reference sequence). The CDR3 totals 18 residues. The CDR3 DNA sequence: TGTGCCAGCAGCCAAGAGTCGGACAGGGGTGGGAGCAATCAGCCCCAGCATTTT. The encoded protein is CASSQESDRGGSNQPQHF.

The gene calls are TRBV7-2 and TRBJ1-1, with TRBD1 identical over 9 bases. The trim removed 1 base at V and 5 bases at J, leaving 5 bases unmatched. The CDR3 has 15 residues. Germline loops: CDR1 SGHTA, CDR2 FQGNSA. In nucleotides, the CDR3 is TGTGCCAGCAGCTTAGGCAGGACAGGGGTAACTGAAGCTTTCTTT. Translated, it gives CASSLGRTGVTEAFF.

The V gene is TRBV7-9, the J gene TRBJ1-4, with TRBD1 matching 9 bases. With 2 bases clipped from V and 8 bases from J, the junction kept 6 bases outside the gene matches. Germline assignment: CDR1 SEHNR and CDR2 FQNEAQ (reference sequence). CDR3 length equals 15 residues. CDR3 bases: TGTGCCAGCAGCTTACAACAGGGGGCTACGGAAAAACTGTTTTTT. It codes for CASSLQQGATEKLFF. The full variable domain, with the rest looked up from reference TRBV7-9 and TRBJ1-4, is DTGVSQNPRHKITKRGQNVTFRCDPISEHNRLYWYRQTLGQGPEFLTYFQNEAQLEKSRLLSDRFSAERPKGSFSTLEIQRTEQGDSAMYLCASSLQQGATEKLFFGSGTQLSVL.

The chain links TRBV7-2 to TRBJ1-4; D call uncertain. The CDR3 extends over 15 amino acids. V shed 1 base and J shed 0 bases, with 6 bases lying between them. Germline assignment: CDR1 SGHTA and CDR2 FQGNSA. The CDR3 here is CASSLGEATNEKLFF. The CDR3 DNA sequence: TGTGCCAGCAGCTTAGGAGAAGCAACTAATGAAAAACTGTTTTTT.

The chain employs TRBV19 and TRBJ1-1, with a weak D call TRBD1 (5 bases). This CDR3 is built from 17 residues. From germline, CDR1 is LNHDA and CDR2 SQIVND (reference sequence). The germline V and J ends were trimmed by 0 bases and 1 base, with 15 bases remaining between them. Here the CDR3 DNA reads TGTGCCAGTAGTATAGATGGGGCCAGAAGGACGAACACTGAAGCTTTCTTT. It yields the protein CASSIDGARRTNTEAFF.

In its sample, this clone was seen once. This rearrangement joins TRBV19 to TRBJ1-2; D is unclear. Trimming left V 4 bases short and J 0 bases short, with 15 bases between. Per germline, CDR1 LNHDA and CDR2 SQIVND (reference sequence). The CDR3 extends over 16 amino acids. CDR3 sequence (DNA): TGTGCCAGTAGTAGCGATCAGGAGGTAGCTAACTATGGCTACACCTTC. Translating it yields CASSSDQEVANYGYTF.

With respect to this clone: One junction end does not reproduce the germline sequence, and a read error may be involved. The chain employs TRBV18 and TRBJ2-1; TRBD1 matches 7 bases. This CDR3 region has 15 residues. Germline assignment: CDR1 KGHSH and CDR2 LQKENI. The CDR3 here is CASSPDRVSYNGQFF. CDR3 nucleotide sequence: TGTGCCAGCTCACCCGACAGGGTATCCTACAATGGGCAGTTCTTC.

This clone was seen a single time. V is TRBV4-2 and J is TRBJ2-6; 7 bases fit TRBD2. From germline, CDR1 is LGHNA and CDR2 YNFKEQ. Trimming cost V 0 bases and J 11 bases; bases outside gene matches: 10. The CDR3 runs to 16 residues. DNA of the CDR3: TGTGCCAGCAGCCAAGAGGGAGGGCGGACTGGCTACGTCCTGACTTTC. It translates to CASSQEGGRTGYVLTF.

This clone came up once. This chain links TRBV27 with TRBJ2-1; 12 bases are shared with TRBD2. CDR3 size: 19 residues. Trimming took 5 bases from V and 2 from J; bases not matched to a gene: 13. Germline loops: CDR1 MNHEY, CDR2 SMNVEV (reference sequence). CDR3 nucleotide sequence: TGTGCCAGCAGTCACAACGTAGCTAGCGGGAGGGCCCCCTACAATGAGCAGTTCTTC. Translated, it gives CASSHNVASGRAPYNEQFF.

The chain has TRBV7-9 and TRBJ2-5; D possibly matches TRBD1 or TRBD2 (5 bases each). Germline-derived CDR1 and CDR2 are SEHNR and FQNEAQ (reference sequence). Trimming left V 0 bases short and J 5 bases short, with 22 bases between. This CDR3 region has 18 residues. This CDR3 reads CASSLAFGRLGPGETQYF. In DNA form, the CDR3 reads TGTGCCAGCAGCTTAGCGTTTGGACGTTTGGGACCCGGGGAGACCCAGTACTTC.

This chain connects TRBV7-9 to TRBJ2-1; no reliable D call. This CDR3 contains 13 residues. CDR1 and CDR2 (germline): SEHNR, FQNEAQ (reference sequence). V was cut by 3 bases and J by 7 bases, with 10 bases left in between. The CDR3 nucleotides read TGTGCCAGCAGCTTCGCCAGCGCGAATGAGCAGTTCTTC. It encodes CASSFASANEQFF.

The rearrangement links TRBV5-4 to TRBJ2-7; 7 bases match TRBD1. V lost 0 bases to trimming and J lost 1 base; unmatched junction nucleotides: 7. Germline V lookup: CDR1 SGHNT, CDR2 YYREEE (reference sequence). CDR3 size: 16 residues. The CDR3 protein is CASSLGGGQKSYEQYF. The CDR3 bases are TGTGCCAGCAGCTTGGGAGGGGGACAGAAGTCCTACGAGCAGTACTTC.

This sequence joins TRBV9 and TRBJ1-5; D is uncertain. V dropped 0 bases and J dropped 4 bases, with 11 bases sitting between them. This CDR3 comprises 15 residues. The germline V gene encodes CDR1 SGDLS and CDR2 YYNGEE. The CDR3 loop is CASSVGEGLNQPQHF. Written as DNA, the CDR3 is TGTGCCAGCAGCGTAGGGGAGGGCCTTAATCAGCCCCAGCATTTT.

The chain combines TRBV3-1 (or the pseudogene TRBV3-2) with TRBJ2-7; D gene ambiguous. The CDR3 extends over 17 amino acids. The ends were cut back, 0 bases at V and 0 bases at J, with 15 bases in the middle. Germline V gene lookup returns CDR1 LGHDT and CDR2 YNNKEL (reference sequence). CDR3 region: CASSQDPTGHNSYEQYF. CDR3 coding DNA: TGTGCCAGCAGCCAAGACCCGACTGGGCATAACTCCTACGAGCAGTACTTC.

V usage is TRBV28 and J usage is TRBJ2-6, with D perhaps matching TRBD1 (5 bases). Per the germline V gene, CDR1 is MDHEN and CDR2 is SYDVKM. The length of the CDR3 is 14 residues. V was pared by 8 bases and J by 1 base, with 9 bases between. The DNA for the CDR3 is TGTGCCAGCGGAAGGGGTTCTGGGGCCAACGTCCTGACTTTC. This codes for CASGRGSGANVLTF.

CDR3 region: CASSPGTTDNEQFF. CDR3 sequence (DNA): TGCGCCAGCAGCCCAGGGACGACCGACAATGAGCAGTTCTTC. The chain links TRBV5-1 to TRBJ2-1, with D perhaps being TRBD1 or TRBD2 (5 bases each). The V gene's germline CDR1 is SGHRS and CDR2 YFSETQ. The CDR3 is 14 residues long. V lost 4 bases, J lost 5 bases, and 13 bases lay in between.

The chain links TRBV15 to TRBJ1-2; D remains ambiguous. Germline V gene lookup returns CDR1 LNHNV and CDR2 YYDKDF (reference sequence). V was clipped by 3 bases and J by 8 bases, with 7 bases between them. The CDR3 covers 11 residues. Here the CDR3 reads CATSSSGGYTF. Here the CDR3 DNA reads TGTGCCACCAGCAGTTCTGGCGGCTACACCTTC.

The chain employs TRBV10-3 and TRBJ2-5, with 14 bases matching TRBD2. Germline V gives CDR1 ENHRY, CDR2 SYGVKD. With 6 bases clipped from V and 5 bases from J, the junction kept 11 bases outside the gene matches. The CDR3 contains 17 residues. The CDR3 sequence is CAISPTSGRDFGETQYF. CDR3 sequence (DNA): TGTGCCATCAGCCCGACTAGCGGGAGGGACTTTGGGGAGACCCAGTACTTC.

This chain joins TRBV4-1 and TRBJ2-5; 10 bases fit TRBD2. V trimming: 2 bases; J trimming: 5 bases; junction bases outside the gene matches: 14. Germline loops: CDR1 MGHRA, CDR2 YSYEKL. The CDR3 consists of 18 residues. Written as DNA, the CDR3 is TGCGCCAGCAGCCAATTACCAGGGGCTAGCGGGAGACGGGAGACCCAGTACTTC. Amino acid sequence: CASSQLPGASGRRETQYF.